Below, 29 T cell receptor beta chains from the same sample are listed, as sequenced in a study of radiotherapy plus CTLA-4 blockade in lung cancer. Using immunoSEQ multiplex PCR, the repertoire was profiled, and TCRdb retains in-frame clones only, with some absent. The sample carries 40,000 to 45,000 clones, approximately 80% recorded once. The specimen was peripheral blood, collected from a patient treated with radiotherapy plus ipilimumab. Every receptor here comes from a human donor with non-small cell lung cancer whose response to radiotherapy plus ipilimumab could not be evaluated.

This chain connects TRBV29-1 to TRBJ2-6; TRBD1 is a possible D gene (6 bases). The CDR3 sequence is 14 residues long. The germline V gene has CDR1 SQVTM and CDR2 ANQGSEA. The V end lost 5 bases, the J end lost 4 bases, and 12 bases lay between the germline ends. The DNA of the CDR3 is TGCAGCGTTTCCGGGACAACGGGGGCCAACGTCCTGACTTTC. Translated, it gives CSVSGTTGANVLTF.

The chain employs TRBV7-2 and TRBJ2-7; possible D gene TRBD1, 5 bases. CDR3 length equals 17 residues. V shed 2 bases and J shed 3 bases, with 20 bases lying between them. The germline CDR1 and CDR2 sequences are SGHTA and FQGNSA. The CDR3 DNA sequence: TGTGCCAGCAGCTTAACCTACGCTGGCAGGACAATCTACGAGCAGTACTTC. Its translation: CASSLTYAGRTIYEQYF.

The V and J genes are TRBV5-4 and TRBJ1-2; D is unclear. Germline loops: CDR1 SGHNT, CDR2 YYREEE (reference sequence). The V end was cut by 0 bases, the J end by 0 bases, with 6 bases between. CDR3 length: 14 amino acids. The CDR3 reads CASSLDRTNYGYTF. The CDR3 DNA follows: TGTGCCAGCAGCTTGGACAGAACTAACTATGGCTACACCTTC.

The rearrangement uses TRBV6-1 and TRBJ2-5; D remains unclear. The J call may be mistaken, given a closer DNA end match to TRBJ2-7. Germline CDR1 reads MNHNS; CDR2 reads SASEGT. The CDR3 is 12 amino acids. The CDR3, as DNA: TGTGCCAGCACCCACCGCCCCTACGAGCAGTACTTC. It specifies CASTHRPYEQYF.

The chain has TRBV9 and TRBJ2-7; possible D gene TRBD2, 6 bases. CDR1 is SGDLS, CDR2 YYNGEE, per germline. Trimming took off 3 bases at V and 9 bases at J, with 22 bases between the two ends. The CDR3 consists of 15 residues. The CDR3 sequence is CASSGPGGPSTGQYF. The CDR3 DNA reads as TGTGCCAGCAGCGGGCCCGGGGGACCCTCGACTGGGCAGTACTTC.

The chain is built from TRBV7-2 and TRBJ2-7, with 8 bases lining up with TRBD2. Per germline, CDR1 SGHTA and CDR2 FQGNSA. The length of the CDR3 is 14 residues. Unmatched junction bases numbered 7, after V lost 7 bases and J lost 2 bases. The CDR3 DNA reads TGTGCCAGCACCCGTCGGGAGGGCCCCTACGAGCAGTACTTC. This encodes CASTRREGPYEQYF.

The rearrangement uses TRBV7-2 and TRBJ1-4; TRBD1 aligns across 11 bases. In germline, CDR1 is SGHTA, CDR2 FQGNSA. V lost 2 bases to trimming and J lost 6 bases; unmatched junction nucleotides: 14. CDR3 length equals 19 residues. The CDR3 nucleotides are TGTGCCAGCAGCTTAATACCTCCGGGACAGGGGGGAAGGGATGAAAAACTGTTTTTT. Its translation: CASSLIPPGQGGRDEKLFF.

The rearrangement uses TRBV7-9 and TRBJ1-2; D possibly corresponds to TRBD1 (6 bases). Germline V lookup: CDR1 SEHNR, CDR2 FQNEAQ (reference sequence). V dropped 6 bases and J dropped 7 bases, with 18 bases sitting between them. CDR3 length equals 14 residues. CDR3 in DNA: TGTGCCAGCAGTTCACACAGGGTTCGAGGTGGCTACACCTTC. Amino acid sequence: CASSSHRVRGGYTF.

This clone came up once. This chain links TRBV5-1 with TRBJ2-3, with TRBD2 identical over 10 bases. V was clipped by 1 base and J by 3 bases; unmatched bases: 5. The CDR3 spans 16 residues. Per the germline V gene, CDR1 is SGHRS and CDR2 is YFSETQ. As DNA, the CDR3 is TGCGCCAGCAGCTTGAGCGGGAGGGCCCAGACAGATACGCAGTATTTT. Its protein product is CASSLSGRAQTDTQYF.

This clone appeared a few times. The CDR3 sequence is CASSVGSTGELFF. The CDR3 nucleotides are TGTGCCAGCAGCGTAGGCAGCACCGGGGAGCTGTTTTTT. This rearrangement joins TRBV9 to TRBJ2-2; the D is unclear. From germline, CDR1 is SGDLS and CDR2 YYNGEE. V gave up 0 bases and J gave up 4 bases, with 4 bases separating them. CDR3 length equals 13 residues.

The CDR3 DNA sequence: TGTGCCAGCTCCACCCTTGGGAGGGTGGCCGAGCAGTACTTC. Translation: CASSTLGRVAEQYF. The chain combines TRBV18 with TRBJ2-7; 7 nucleotides line up with TRBD2. The germline V gene encodes CDR1 KGHSH and CDR2 LQKENI. J lost 6 bases, V lost 6 bases, and 11 bases had no gene match. CDR3 length: 14 residues.

The rearrangement links TRBV4-2 to TRBJ2-4; 11 nucleotides agree with TRBD2. Trimming took 0 bases from V and 0 from J; bases not matched to a gene: 4. Germline V gene sequence: CDR1 LGHNA, CDR2 YNFKEQ. The CDR3 consists of 18 residues. CDR3 sequence: CASSQELAGVLAKNIQYF. The CDR3 nucleotides are TGTGCCAGCAGCCAAGAACTAGCGGGGGTCCTAGCCAAAAACATTCAGTACTTC.

Written as DNA, the CDR3 is TGTGCCAGCAGTCGCCGGACAGGGGCGGAGTTTTTT. It codes for CASSRRTGAEFF. The rearrangement links TRBV28 to TRBJ2-2; TRBD1 aligns across 9 bases. This CDR3 has 12 amino acids. J was trimmed by 16 bases and V by 5 bases; bases with no gene match: 8. Per the germline V gene, CDR1 is MDHEN and CDR2 is SYDVKM.

The rearrangement links TRBV5-6 to TRBJ2-2; unclear D gene. Germline V gene sequence: CDR1 SGHDT, CDR2 YYEEEE. CDR3 length equals 12 residues. The ends were cut back, 4 bases at V and 4 bases at J, with 5 bases in the middle. The CDR3 here is CASSPRTGELFF. Written as DNA, the CDR3 is TGTGCCAGCAGCCCTCGCACCGGGGAGCTGTTTTTT. Combining the CDR3 with reference TRBV5-6 and TRBJ2-2 gives the whole variable domain DAGVTQSPTHLIKTRGQQVTLRCSPKSGHDTVSWYQQALGQGPQFIFQYYEEEERQRGNFPDRFSGHQFPNYSSELNVNALLLGDSALYLCASSPRTGELFFGEGSRLTVL.

The chain joins TRBV30 to TRBJ2-7; possible D gene TRBD2, 6 bases. Per germline, CDR1 GTSNPN and CDR2 SVGIG (reference sequence). The CDR3 spans 15 residues. V lost 0 bases and J lost 3, with 15 bases in between. The chain's CDR3 is CAWSVLGGGSYEQYF. CDR3 bases: TGTGCCTGGAGTGTACTGGGAGGTGGGAGCTACGAGCAGTACTTC.

The V gene is TRBV2, the J gene TRBJ2-3; 8 bases align to TRBD2. The V gene's germline CDR1 is SNHLY and CDR2 FYNNEI. This CDR3 has 16 residues. Losses at the gene ends were 8 bases for V and 3 bases for J; bases not matched to a gene: 13. Here the CDR3 reads CASLAGRAGSTDTQYF. CDR3 bases: TGTGCCAGCCTAGCCGGGAGGGCCGGTAGTACAGATACGCAGTATTTT.

The genes are TRBV7-9 and TRBJ2-7; D might be TRBD2 (5 bases). Germline V gene data show CDR1 as SEHNR and CDR2 as FQNEAQ (reference sequence). V was clipped by 5 bases and J by 4 bases, with 15 bases between them. This CDR3 spans 14 amino acids. The CDR3 reads CASSRQSRDYEQYF. CDR3 DNA sequence: TGTGCCAGCAGCCGTCAGTCCCGGGATTACGAGCAGTACTTC.

The chain employs TRBV25-1 and TRBJ1-2, with D unclear. The V end lost 9 bases, the J end lost 4 bases, and 12 bases lay between the germline ends. The CDR3 is 12 amino acids. Germline V CDR1 and CDR2: MGHDK, SYGVNS. CDR3 sequence reads: CASQSGSYGYTF. CDR3 nucleotides: TGTGCCAGTCAGTCGGGGAGCTATGGCTACACCTTC.

CDR3 DNA: TGCGCCAGCAGCTTCGGGACAGGGGGCACAGATACGCAGTATTTT. Residues: CASSFGTGGTDTQYF. This chain uses TRBV5-1 with TRBJ2-3; TRBD1 aligns across 10 bases. Trimming at V came to 2 bases and at J to 1 base, leaving 1 base not matched to a gene. The CDR3 spans 15 residues. CDR1 is SGHRS, CDR2 YFSETQ, per germline.

The rearrangement uses TRBV7-8 and TRBJ2-7, with TRBD1 matching 10 bases. Germline lookup yields CDR1 SGHVS and CDR2 FQNEAQ. CDR3 length: 15 amino acids. J was trimmed by 0 bases and V by 3 bases; bases with no gene match: 2. The CDR3 spells CASSFRDRGSYEQYF. As DNA, the CDR3 is TGTGCCAGCAGCTTCCGGGACAGGGGCTCCTACGAGCAGTACTTC.

This chain connects TRBV4-1 to TRBJ2-7; a weak D match, TRBD2 (5 bases). The CDR3 spans 15 residues. Germline V lookup: CDR1 MGHRA, CDR2 YSYEKL. V was clipped by 3 bases and J by 2 bases, with 14 bases between them. Here the CDR3 DNA reads TGCGCCAGCAGCCAGGCTGGAGGCTCCCCCTACGAGCAGTACTTC. It encodes CASSQAGGSPYEQYF.

The chain is built from TRBV5-6 and TRBJ2-3, with a weak D call TRBD2 (6 bases). The CDR3 length is 16 residues. The germline V gene encodes CDR1 SGHDT and CDR2 YYEEEE. The ends were cut back, 0 bases at V and 4 bases at J, with 15 bases in the middle. CDR3 in DNA: TGTGCCAGCAGCTTGGCGCCGGGACTGAGATCAGATACGCAGTATTTT. It codes for CASSLAPGLRSDTQYF.

The V call is TRBV5-1, the J call TRBJ1-2; 7 positions agree with TRBD1. Germline assignment: CDR1 SGHRS and CDR2 YFSETQ. CDR3 length equals 15 residues. V shed 0 bases, J shed 3 bases, and the junction held 5 bases outside the gene matches. CDR3 sequence (DNA): TGCGCCAGCAGCTTGGAGGAGGGGGCCCACTATGGCTACACCTTC. Amino acids: CASSLEEGAHYGYTF.

The chain couples TRBV19 to TRBJ2-5; D may be TRBD2 (5 bases). V was trimmed by 5 bases and J by 5 bases, leaving 15 bases between them. Germline loops: CDR1 LNHDA, CDR2 SQIVND (reference sequence). The CDR3 runs to 14 residues. The CDR3 loop reads CASSPAGLAETQYF. Here the CDR3 DNA reads TGTGCCAGTAGTCCCGCGGGCCTCGCCGAGACCCAGTACTTC.

The gene calls are TRBV4-2 and TRBJ2-5; TRBD2 matches at 10 bases. The CDR3 is 16 amino acids. J lost 5 bases, V lost 4 bases, and 10 bases had no gene match. Germline assignment: CDR1 LGHNA and CDR2 YNFKEQ. This CDR3 is CASSRPSGGGQETQYF. The CDR3 region has the DNA TGTGCCAGCAGCCGTCCTAGCGGGGGCGGGCAGGAGACCCAGTACTTC.

The chain employs TRBV6-5 and TRBJ1-5, with 9 bases aligning to TRBD1. The germline CDR1 and CDR2 sequences are MNHEY and SVGAGI. This CDR3 is built from 15 residues. The V segment lost 6 bases and the J segment 7 bases; nucleotides outside the gene matches: 10. The CDR3 nucleotides read TGTGCCAGCAGGCCGACAGGGGGTCTAGAACAGCCCCAGCATTTT. Amino acid sequence: CASRPTGGLEQPQHF.

This chain joins TRBV5-1 and TRBJ2-6; TRBD1 is a possible D gene (6 bases). From germline, CDR1 is SGHRS and CDR2 YFSETQ. V lost 1 base, J lost 1 base, and 12 bases lay in between. This CDR3 comprises 17 residues. The CDR3 is CASSLIGGGSGANVLTF. The CDR3 DNA follows: TGCGCCAGCAGCTTGATTGGGGGCGGGTCTGGGGCCAACGTCCTGACTTTC.

The CDR3 DNA reads as TGCGCCAGCAGCTTCGGGACTAGCGGGGCCAACTTGAAGTACTTC. Translated: CASSFGTSGANLKYF. This sequence joins TRBV5-1 and TRBJ2-7; TRBD2 matches 13 bases. CDR3 length equals 15 residues. From germline, CDR1 is SGHRS and CDR2 YFSETQ. After removal of 2 bases from V and 11 bases from J, the junction contained 10 bases not matched to a gene.

The chain's CDR3 is CASSLGDGTGNQPQHF. In DNA form, the CDR3 reads TGTGCCAGCAGCTTGGGGGACGGGACAGGCAATCAGCCCCAGCATTTT. The chain links TRBV5-6 to TRBJ1-5, with 7 bases matching TRBD1. Germline CDR1 is SGHDT and CDR2 is YYEEEE. The J segment lost 2 bases and the V segment lost 0 bases, leaving 5 bases of the junction unmatched. This CDR3 contains 16 residues.